Detailed here is one T cell receptor (beta chain). This sample stems from a study of blood T cell repertoires in COVID-19. The overall study: Whether acute or convalescent, the COVID-19 samples came from the United States, Italy and Spain. Nucleic acid was either cDNA or gDNA, and it came from T cells, B-cell-depleted T cells, or PBMCs.

Unmatched junction bases numbered 7, after V lost 2 bases and J lost 3 bases. CDR1 SGHAT and CDR2 FQNNGV come from the germline V gene. This CDR3 has 16 amino acids. Authors' processing steps: By means of reference gene primer amplification, nucleated cell counts were estimated. TCRdb's copy holds only in-frame clones and misses some; the assay was immunoSEQ multiplex PCR. Clone size and the V and J calls come from that table; the DNA yielded D and trimming. The table lists 120,000 or so clones, around 64% of them singletons. This clonotype was obtained from a human donor with acute or convalescent COVID-19. The donor label of this sample is uncertain. The chain employs TRBV11-2 and TRBJ1-1, with TRBD1 matching over 9 bases. The specimen sequenced was peripheral blood. The CDR3 region is CASSLTTGDRDTEAFF. The CDR3 nucleotides read TGTGCCAGCAGCTTAACGACGGGGGACAGGGACACTGAAGCTTTCTTT.